These 17 T cell receptor beta chains share one sample of origin, sequenced in a study of T cell responses to AZD1222 COVID-19 vaccine. TCRdb's table, derived via immunoSEQ multiplex PCR, lists solely in-frame clones and lacks some. The sample has about 150,000 clones, 88% seen once; the top ten hold 3% to 3.5%. The sample consisted of peripheral blood, taken on day 0 of AZD1222 vaccination. The receptors derive from an adult in good health.

The rearrangement uses TRBV6-5 and TRBJ1-2, with D perhaps matching TRBD1 (6 bases). Trimming took 5 bases from V and 5 from J, leaving 12 bases between them. This CDR3 contains 13 residues. Per germline, CDR1 MNHEY and CDR2 SVGAGI. The CDR3 nucleotides are TGTGCCAGCAGTCAGTATGGACAGTATGGCTACACCTTC. Translation gives CASSQYGQYGYTF.

The chain joins TRBV6-5 to TRBJ1-1; D ambiguous. Trimming pared 0 bases from V and 3 bases from J, leaving 8 bases between. CDR3 length: 14 amino acids. Germline loops: CDR1 MNHEY, CDR2 SVGAGI. The CDR3 DNA follows: TGTGCCAGCAGTTACTCACCTAAGGACACTGAAGCTTTCTTT. Translation gives CASSYSPKDTEAFF.

For the CDR3, the DNA is TGTGCCAGCAGCTCACAGTGGGATGGCTACACCTTC. It yields the protein CASSSQWDGYTF. The chain links TRBV11-2 to TRBJ1-2; no clear D gene. Germline CDR1 and CDR2: SGHAT and FQNNGV. Deletions cut 4 bases from V and 6 bases from J, with 9 bases between. The CDR3 totals 12 residues.

This clone has a handful of counts. The chain employs TRBV14 and TRBJ1-2, with no clear D. The CDR3 sequence is 13 residues long. Trimming shortened V by 1 base and J by 8 bases, and 11 bases separated the two germline ends. CDR1 is SGHDN and CDR2 is FVKESK in the germline V gene. CDR3: CASSQVTIGGYTF. CDR3 coding DNA: TGTGCCAGCAGCCAAGTAACCATCGGGGGCTACACCTTC.

The chain combines TRBV18 with TRBJ1-2; D may be TRBD1 (5 bases). Germline CDR1 reads KGHSH; CDR2 reads LQKENI. The V end lost 1 base, the J end lost 4 bases, and 7 bases lay between the germline ends. This CDR3 region has 13 residues. The CDR3 is CASSPLDSYGYTF. The CDR3 DNA reads as TGTGCCAGCTCACCACTTGACAGCTATGGCTACACCTTC.

The chain has TRBV7-2 and TRBJ2-7; D may be TRBD1 (6 bases). Germline CDR1 SGHTA, CDR2 FQGNSA. This CDR3 comprises 13 residues. The ends were cut back, 0 bases at V and 5 bases at J, with 8 bases in the middle. DNA of the CDR3: TGTGCCAGCAGCTTAGCTTACAGGGACGAGCAGTACTTC. This codes for CASSLAYRDEQYF. Using reference TRBV7-2 and TRBJ2-7 for the parts outside the CDR3, the full variable domain is GAGVSQSPSNKVTEKGKDVELRCDPISGHTALYWYRQSLGQGLEFLIYFQGNSAPDKSGLPSDRFSAERTGGSVSTLTIQRTQQEDSAVYLCASSLAYRDEQYFGPGTRLTVT.

The V gene is TRBV5-3, the J gene TRBJ2-1; 7 bases map to TRBD2. TRBV5-3 is sorted into the ORF group, with uncertain function. The CDR3 covers 18 residues. The junction had 21 bases not matched to a gene; V was cut back by 4 bases and J by 8 bases. The CDR3 nucleotides read TGTGCCAGAAGCCACCGGATCGTGGGGAAGCGGGGCCTGGATGAGCAGTTCTTC. Translation: CARSHRIVGKRGLDEQFF.

About this clone itself: Other nucleotide sequences in the sample specify the same CDR3. The rearrangement uses TRBV7-9 and TRBJ1-1, with a tentative D call TRBD1 (6 bases). The germline V gene has CDR1 SEHNR and CDR2 FQNEAQ (reference sequence). This CDR3 region has 14 residues. With 1 base removed from V and 1 base from J, the gap between germline ends came to 7 bases. The CDR3 nucleotides read TGTGCCAGCAGCTTAGGGACAGCGAACACTGAAGCTTTCTTT. Amino acid sequence: CASSLGTANTEAFF.

The rearrangement links TRBV5-8 to TRBJ2-3; 8 bases match TRBD2. The CDR3 contains 15 residues. Trimming at V came to 4 bases and at J to 2 bases, leaving 6 bases not matched to a gene. Germline V lookup: CDR1 SGHTS, CDR2 YDEGEE. CDR3 protein: CASSSSGVLTDTQYF. The CDR3 DNA reads as TGTGCCAGCAGCAGTAGCGGGGTCCTCACAGATACGCAGTATTTT.

The V call is TRBV27, the J call TRBJ1-5; maybe TRBD1 (5 bases). V was cut by 7 bases and J by 0 bases, with 13 bases left in between. The germline V gene has CDR1 MNHEY and CDR2 SMNVEV (reference sequence). The CDR3 runs 15 residues. The DNA of the CDR3 is TGTGCCAGCATGGACATGAAGTATAGCAATCAGCCCCAGCATTTT. This sequence encodes CASMDMKYSNQPQHF.

The rearrangement links TRBV9 to TRBJ1-5, with D uncertain. This CDR3 has 14 residues. Trimming removed 3 bases from V and 0 bases from J, with 7 bases in between. From germline, CDR1 is SGDLS and CDR2 YYNGEE. The DNA of the CDR3 is TGTGCCAGCAGCGCTGAGAATAGCAATCAGCCCCAGCATTTT. Translating it yields CASSAENSNQPQHF.

The count of this clone is one. The J gene is TRBJ1-4, the V gene TRBV28; 8 nucleotides line up with TRBD1. This CDR3 is 15 amino acids long. With V trimmed by 8 bases and J by 6 bases, 11 bases remained unmatched. Germline V gene lookup returns CDR1 MDHEN and CDR2 SYDVKM. The CDR3 loop is CASCGQGRGYEKLFF. The CDR3 coding sequence is TGTGCCAGCTGTGGACAGGGAAGGGGGTATGAAAAACTGTTTTTT.

The chain carries TRBV7-2 and TRBJ1-2, with unresolved D. CDR1 SGHTA and CDR2 FQGNSA come from the germline V gene. V gave up 0 bases and J gave up 2 bases, with 13 bases separating them. This CDR3 spans 16 amino acids. The CDR3 here is CASSLALLEVNYGYTF. In nucleotides, the CDR3 is TGTGCCAGCAGCTTAGCGTTGTTGGAGGTAAACTATGGCTACACCTTC.

This sequence joins TRBV27 and TRBJ2-7; 8 bases are shared with TRBD2. The V segment lost 5 bases and the J segment 4 bases; nucleotides outside the gene matches: 13. Germline lookup yields CDR1 MNHEY and CDR2 SMNVEV (reference sequence). The CDR3 spans 16 residues. CDR3 coding DNA: TGTGCCAGCAGTGGAGCCCGGGGGGGCCTCTGGTACGAGCAGTACTTC. Translated: CASSGARGGLWYEQYF.

The chain uses TRBV12-3 or TRBV12-4 and TRBJ1-2; weak D call: TRBD1 (5 bases). The CDR3 is made up of 13 amino acids. V was trimmed by 2 bases and J by 8 bases, leaving 12 bases between them. The CDR3 sequence is CASSLQGGSGYTF. The CDR3 nucleotides read TGTGCCAGCAGTTTACAGGGAGGATCGGGCTACACCTTC.

The chain uses TRBV3-1 (or the pseudogene TRBV3-2) and TRBJ2-3; 8 bases are shared with TRBD2. Per germline, CDR1 LGHDT and CDR2 YNNKEL (reference sequence). CDR3 length: 13 residues. J gave up 5 bases and V 7 bases, and 5 bases lay outside the gene matches. The CDR3 DNA is TGTGCCAGCACCCGGGGGGGCCAAGATACGCAGTATTTT. Residues: CASTRGGQDTQYF.

In the case of this clone: The junction does not match germline at one end; this may be a read error. The chain recombines TRBV5-4 with TRBJ2-1; TRBD1 aligns across 9 bases. Germline assignment: CDR1 SGHNT and CDR2 YYREEE (reference sequence). The CDR3 loop spans 12 amino acids. Here the CDR3 DNA reads TGTGCCAGCAGCACCCCCCCGGGACAGGGACTCTTC. This gives the protein CASSTPPGQGLF.